This TCR beta chain appears in the sequencing data of a study of OX40 agonist ivuxolimab in advanced cancers. Overall study: Patients were treated with intravenous ivuxolimab, dosed at 0.01 to 10 mg/kg and infused every 2 weeks. Melanoma, hepatocellular carcinoma, head and neck or renal cell cancer occurred in dose-escalation patients. Study observations and caveats: No antigen was identified for the clonally expanded peripheral T cells.

Data came from immunoSEQ multiplex PCR; TCRdb stores just in-frame clones and leaves some out. The table records 80,000 to 130,000 clones, 90% of them present only once. Patients with autoimmune history or systemic immunosuppression were excluded. From germline, CDR1 is MNHEY and CDR2 SMNVEV (reference sequence). Trimming shortened V by 2 bases and J by 8 bases, and 15 bases separated the two germline ends. The CDR3 runs to 15 residues. About this clone: As yet, its antigen is unknown.

V usage is TRBV27 and J usage is TRBJ2-2; a weak D match, TRBD2 (5 bases). Sequencing used CD4+ or CD8+ T cells sorted from blood, obtained in a trial of the OX40 agonist ivuxolimab. The receptor's source is an adult with an advanced solid tumor such as melanoma, head and neck, liver or kidney cancer. CDR3 sequence: CASSLAPGSGGELFF. The CDR3 coding sequence is TGTGCCAGCAGTTTAGCCCCGGGCTCGGGGGGGGAGCTGTTTTTT.